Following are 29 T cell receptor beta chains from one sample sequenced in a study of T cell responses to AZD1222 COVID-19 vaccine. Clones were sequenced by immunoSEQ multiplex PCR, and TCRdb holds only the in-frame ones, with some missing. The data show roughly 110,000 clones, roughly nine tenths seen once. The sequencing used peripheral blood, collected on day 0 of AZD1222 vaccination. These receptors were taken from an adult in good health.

In nucleotides, the CDR3 is TGTGCCAGCAGCTCTATTTTGGGGACAGGGGCGAAGGAAGCTTTCTTT. It is translated as CASSSILGTGAKEAFF. This rearrangement joins TRBV11-2 to TRBJ1-1; TRBD1 agrees at 10 bases. CDR1 and CDR2 (germline): SGHAT, FQNNGV. This CDR3 is 16 amino acids long. V trimming: 4 bases; J trimming: 8 bases; junction bases outside the gene matches: 13.

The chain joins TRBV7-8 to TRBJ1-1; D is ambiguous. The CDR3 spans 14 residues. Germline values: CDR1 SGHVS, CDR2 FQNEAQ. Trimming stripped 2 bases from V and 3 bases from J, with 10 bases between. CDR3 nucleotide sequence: TGTGCCAGCAGCTTACACTTTGGGGACACTGAAGCTTTCTTT. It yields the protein CASSLHFGDTEAFF.

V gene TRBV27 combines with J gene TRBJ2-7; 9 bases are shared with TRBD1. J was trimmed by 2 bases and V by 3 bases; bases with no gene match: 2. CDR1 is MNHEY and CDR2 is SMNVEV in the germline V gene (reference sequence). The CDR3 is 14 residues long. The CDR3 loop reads CASSFGQGPYEQYF. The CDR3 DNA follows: TGTGCCAGCAGTTTTGGACAGGGGCCCTACGAGCAGTACTTC.

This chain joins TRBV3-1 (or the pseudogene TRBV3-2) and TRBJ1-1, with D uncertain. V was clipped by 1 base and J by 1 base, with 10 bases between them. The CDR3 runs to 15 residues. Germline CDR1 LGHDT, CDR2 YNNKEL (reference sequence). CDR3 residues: CASSQVCRSNTEAFF. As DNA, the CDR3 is TGTGCCAGCAGCCAAGTTTGTAGGTCGAACACTGAAGCTTTCTTT.

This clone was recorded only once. The CDR3: CASSFAGDTQYF. The CDR3 nucleotides are TGTGCCAGCAGCTTTGCAGGGGATACGCAGTATTTT. V gene TRBV11-3 combines with J gene TRBJ2-3; D perhaps matches TRBD1 (5 bases). Trimming took 3 bases from V and 6 from J, leaving 7 bases between them. This CDR3 region has 12 residues. Germline V CDR1 and CDR2: SGHNT, YENEEA.

The CDR3 sequence: CASKDSRSYEQYF. CDR3 sequence (DNA): TGCGCCAGCAAAGACAGTCGTTCCTACGAGCAGTACTTC. The V call is TRBV5-1, the J call TRBJ2-7; tentatively, D is TRBD1 (5 bases). In germline, CDR1 is SGHRS, CDR2 YFSETQ. Between the trimmed V and J ends, which lost 6 bases and 1 base, there was a span of 11 bases. The CDR3 has 13 residues.

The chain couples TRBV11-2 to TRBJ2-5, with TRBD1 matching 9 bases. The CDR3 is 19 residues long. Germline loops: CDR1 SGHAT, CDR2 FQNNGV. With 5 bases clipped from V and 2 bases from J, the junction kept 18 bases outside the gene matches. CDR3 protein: CASSTRHRDRDIGQETQYF. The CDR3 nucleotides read TGTGCCAGCAGCACAAGACACCGGGACAGGGACATCGGACAAGAGACCCAGTACTTC.

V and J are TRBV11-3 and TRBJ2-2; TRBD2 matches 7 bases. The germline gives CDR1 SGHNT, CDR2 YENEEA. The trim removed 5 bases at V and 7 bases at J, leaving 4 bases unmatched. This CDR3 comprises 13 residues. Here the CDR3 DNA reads TGTGCCAGCAGCCCGCGCGGGGGCGGGGAGCTGTTTTTT. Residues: CASSPRGGGELFF.

CDR3 sequence: CASSVAGGGVGAQQQETQYF. The CDR3 DNA is TGTGCCAGCAGCGTAGCTGGAGGGGGCGTAGGGGCTCAACAACAAGAGACCCAGTACTTC. The rearrangement links TRBV9 to TRBJ2-5, with D possibly matching TRBD1 (7 bases). V was clipped by 0 bases and J by 2 bases, with 26 bases between them. CDR3 length: 20 residues. CDR1 and CDR2 from the germline V gene are SGDLS and YYNGEE. The whole variable domain, filled in from reference TRBV9 and TRBJ2-5, reads DSGVTQTPKHLITATGQRVTLRCSPRSGDLSVYWYQQSLDQGLQFLIQYYNGEERAKGNILERFSAQQFPDLHSELNLSSLELGDSALYFCASSVAGGGVGAQQQETQYFGPGTRLLVL.

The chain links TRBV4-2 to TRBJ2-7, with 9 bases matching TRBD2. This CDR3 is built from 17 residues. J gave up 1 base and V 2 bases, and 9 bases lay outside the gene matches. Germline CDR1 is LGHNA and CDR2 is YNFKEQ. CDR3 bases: TGTGCCAGCAGCCAAAGGGGAGCTAGCGGGACGTCCTACGAGCAGTACTTC. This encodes CASSQRGASGTSYEQYF.

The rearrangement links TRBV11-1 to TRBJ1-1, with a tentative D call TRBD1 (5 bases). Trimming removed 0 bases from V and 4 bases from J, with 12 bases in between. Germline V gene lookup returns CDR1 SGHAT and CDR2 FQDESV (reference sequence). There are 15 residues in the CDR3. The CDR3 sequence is CASSLAQSGSTEAFF. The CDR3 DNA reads TGTGCCAGCAGCTTAGCGCAGTCAGGGAGCACTGAAGCTTTCTTT.

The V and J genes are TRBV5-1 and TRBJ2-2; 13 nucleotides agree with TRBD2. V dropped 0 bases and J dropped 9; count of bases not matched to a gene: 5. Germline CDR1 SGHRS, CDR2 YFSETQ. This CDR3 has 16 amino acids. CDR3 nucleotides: TGCGCCAGCAGCTTGGCCGCGGGACTAGCGGGGAGGGAGCTGTTTTTT. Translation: CASSLAAGLAGRELFF. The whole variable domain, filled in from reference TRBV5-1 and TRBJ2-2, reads KAGVTQTPRYLIKTRGQQVTLSCSPISGHRSVSWYQQTPGQGLQFLFEYFSETQRNKGNFPGRFSGRQFSNSRSEMNVSTLELGDSALYLCASSLAAGLAGRELFFGEGSRLTVL.

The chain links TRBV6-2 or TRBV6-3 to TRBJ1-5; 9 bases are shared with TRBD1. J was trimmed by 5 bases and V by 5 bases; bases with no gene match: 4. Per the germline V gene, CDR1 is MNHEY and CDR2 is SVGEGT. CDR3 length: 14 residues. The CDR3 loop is CASSQTGGHQPQHF. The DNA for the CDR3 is TGTGCCAGCAGTCAGACAGGGGGACATCAGCCCCAGCATTTT.

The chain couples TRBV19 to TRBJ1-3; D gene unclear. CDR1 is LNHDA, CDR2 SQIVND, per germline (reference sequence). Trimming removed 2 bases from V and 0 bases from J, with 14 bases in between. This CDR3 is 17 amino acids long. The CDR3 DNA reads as TGTGCCAGTAGTATAACCCCCCGGGCTACCTCTGGAAACACCATATATTTT. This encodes CASSITPRATSGNTIYF.

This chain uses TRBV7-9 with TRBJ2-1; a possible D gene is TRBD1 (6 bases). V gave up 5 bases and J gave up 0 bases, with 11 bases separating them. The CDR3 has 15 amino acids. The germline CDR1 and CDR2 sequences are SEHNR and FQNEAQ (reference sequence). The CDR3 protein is CASSAGAFSYNEQFF. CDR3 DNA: TGTGCCAGCAGCGCAGGGGCTTTCTCCTACAATGAGCAGTTCTTC.

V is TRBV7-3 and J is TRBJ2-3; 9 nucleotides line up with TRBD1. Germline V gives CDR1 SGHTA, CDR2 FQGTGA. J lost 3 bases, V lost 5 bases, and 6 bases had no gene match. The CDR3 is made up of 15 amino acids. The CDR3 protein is CASSHRGQGTDTQYF. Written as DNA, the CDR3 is TGTGCCAGCAGCCACCGAGGACAGGGGACAGATACGCAGTATTTT. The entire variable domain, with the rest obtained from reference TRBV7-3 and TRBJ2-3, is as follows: GAGVSQTPSNKVTEKGKYVELRCDPISGHTALYWYRQSLGQGPEFLIYFQGTGAADDSGLPNDRFFAVRPEGSVSTLKIQRTERGDSAVYLCASSHRGQGTDTQYFGPGTRLTVL.

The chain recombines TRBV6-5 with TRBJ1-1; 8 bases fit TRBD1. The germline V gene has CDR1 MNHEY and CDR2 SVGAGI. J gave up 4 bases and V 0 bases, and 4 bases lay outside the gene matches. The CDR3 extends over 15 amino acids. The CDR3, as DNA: TGTGCCAGCAGTTACTCGCGCAGGGGGCTCACTGAAGCTTTCTTT. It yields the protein CASSYSRRGLTEAFF.

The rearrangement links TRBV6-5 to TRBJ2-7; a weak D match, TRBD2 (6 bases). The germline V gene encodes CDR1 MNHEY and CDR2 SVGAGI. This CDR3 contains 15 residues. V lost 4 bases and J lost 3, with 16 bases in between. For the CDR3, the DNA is TGTGCCAGCAGTTCCACGGGGGATCTTTTCTACGAGCAGTACTTC. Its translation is CASSSTGDLFYEQYF.

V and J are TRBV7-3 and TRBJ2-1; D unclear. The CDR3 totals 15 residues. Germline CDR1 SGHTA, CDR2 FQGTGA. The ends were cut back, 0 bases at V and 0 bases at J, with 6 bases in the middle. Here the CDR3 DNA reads TGTGCCAGCAGCTTAACGGGTAACTCCTACAATGAGCAGTTCTTC. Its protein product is CASSLTGNSYNEQFF.

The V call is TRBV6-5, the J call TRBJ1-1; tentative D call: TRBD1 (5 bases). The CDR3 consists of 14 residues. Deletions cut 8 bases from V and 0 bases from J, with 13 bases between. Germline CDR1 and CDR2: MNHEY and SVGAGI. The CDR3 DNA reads TGTGCCAGCGCTTTGGACACGGTGAACACTGAAGCTTTCTTT. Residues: CASALDTVNTEAFF.

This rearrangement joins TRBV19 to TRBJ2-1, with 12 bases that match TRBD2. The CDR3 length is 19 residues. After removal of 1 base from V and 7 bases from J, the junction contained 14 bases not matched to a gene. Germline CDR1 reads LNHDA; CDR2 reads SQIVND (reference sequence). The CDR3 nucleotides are TGTGCCAGTAGTATAGGCCCTAGCGGGGGGGCCGGTTCGGTGAATGAGCAGTTCTTC. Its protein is CASSIGPSGGAGSVNEQFF.

In DNA, the CDR3 is TGTGCCAGCAGTCCGCGGGGGGGACGCCCTGAAGCTTTCTTT. It encodes CASSPRGGRPEAFF. The chain uses TRBV6-5 and TRBJ1-1; possibly TRBD1 for D (5 bases). This CDR3 has 14 residues. Germline lookup yields CDR1 MNHEY and CDR2 SVGAGI. The V end was cut by 5 bases, the J end by 6 bases, with 16 bases between.

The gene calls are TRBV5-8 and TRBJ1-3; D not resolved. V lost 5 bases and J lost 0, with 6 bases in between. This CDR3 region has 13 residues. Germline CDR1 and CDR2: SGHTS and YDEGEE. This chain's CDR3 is CASRERSGNTIYF. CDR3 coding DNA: TGTGCCAGCAGGGAACGCTCTGGAAACACCATATATTTT.

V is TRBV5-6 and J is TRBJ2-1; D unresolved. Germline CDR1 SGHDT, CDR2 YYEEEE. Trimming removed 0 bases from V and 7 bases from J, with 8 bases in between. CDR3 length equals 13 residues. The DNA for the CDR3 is TGTGCCAGCAGCTTGGACTACAGTAATGAGCAGTTCTTC. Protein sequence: CASSLDYSNEQFF.

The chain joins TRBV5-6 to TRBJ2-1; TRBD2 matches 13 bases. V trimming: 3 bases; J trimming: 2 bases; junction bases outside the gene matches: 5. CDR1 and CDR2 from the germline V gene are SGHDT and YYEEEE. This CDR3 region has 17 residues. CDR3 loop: CASSSGTSGTPYNEQFF. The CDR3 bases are TGTGCCAGCAGCTCCGGGACTAGCGGGACCCCCTACAATGAGCAGTTCTTC.

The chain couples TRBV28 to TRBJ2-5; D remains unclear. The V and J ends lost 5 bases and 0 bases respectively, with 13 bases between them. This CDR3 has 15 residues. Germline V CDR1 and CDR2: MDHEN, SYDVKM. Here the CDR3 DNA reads TGTGCCAGCAGTACTCGGACGGAATACCAAGAGACCCAGTACTTC. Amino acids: CASSTRTEYQETQYF.

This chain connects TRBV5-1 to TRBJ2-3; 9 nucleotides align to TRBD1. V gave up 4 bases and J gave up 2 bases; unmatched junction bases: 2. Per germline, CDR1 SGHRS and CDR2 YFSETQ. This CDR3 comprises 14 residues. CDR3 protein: CASSRDRATDTQYF. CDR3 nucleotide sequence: TGCGCCAGCAGCCGGGACAGGGCCACAGATACGCAGTATTTT.

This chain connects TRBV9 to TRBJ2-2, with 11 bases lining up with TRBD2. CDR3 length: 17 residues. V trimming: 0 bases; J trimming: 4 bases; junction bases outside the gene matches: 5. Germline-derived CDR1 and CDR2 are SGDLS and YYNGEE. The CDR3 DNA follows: TGTGCCAGCAGCGTAGGCCTAGCGGGGGGAAGCACCGGGGAGCTGTTTTTT. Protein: CASSVGLAGGSTGELFF. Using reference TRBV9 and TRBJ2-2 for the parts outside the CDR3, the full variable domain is DSGVTQTPKHLITATGQRVTLRCSPRSGDLSVYWYQQSLDQGLQFLIQYYNGEERAKGNILERFSAQQFPDLHSELNLSSLELGDSALYFCASSVGLAGGSTGELFFGEGSRLTVL.

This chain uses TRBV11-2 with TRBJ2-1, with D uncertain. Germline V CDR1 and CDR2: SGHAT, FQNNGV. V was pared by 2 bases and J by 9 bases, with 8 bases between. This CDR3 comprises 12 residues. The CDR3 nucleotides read TGTGCCAGCAGCTTATCCCCCCCTGAGCAGTTCTTC. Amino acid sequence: CASSLSPPEQFF.